This TCR beta chain was obtained from a study of T cell repertoires in cytomegalovirus infection (dated by TCRdb to about 2019). Some background on the complete study: Donor HLA type was relevant to the analysis, because carriage of CMV infection together with the matching HLA type was indicated by public TCR beta signatures. Points the paper makes about the study in general: Cumulative frequency of public TCR beta family members discriminated carriers of CMV infection plus the relevant HLA type in this cohort and an independent 352-donor cohort. The ex vivo response was dominated by HLA-C-restricted CMV-specific TCR beta clonotypes, and the single most frequent clonotype in two of eight donors was supplied by these HLA-C-restricted clonotypes.

The instrument given in TCRdb is Illumina HiSeq 1500. TCRdb itself trimmed the public reads at Q25 with fastp, ran MiXCR and retained productive beta chains. Every entry covers one CDR3 protein and lists the most common genes and DNA from its rows. Recorded for this sample are approximately 550,000 distinct CDR3 sequences; approximately 16% of them occurred a single time. 20% to 30% of the sample is taken by the ten largest. From the cysteine through the phenylalanine, the CDR3 covers 11 amino acids. The sequence is cut down to CDR3 DNA, 33 bases in frame from base 1. V drops 5 bases and J drops 8 bases, leaving 7 bases in between. Worth noting for this clonotype: Its antigen remains undetermined. No qualities accompany the bases; no much larger clone lies one base away.

Sequenced input: CD8+ T cells from PBMCs. The chain is made from TRBV12-3 or TRBV12-4 and TRBJ2-1; the D gene lacks a confident call. This sequence originates from a human donor in good health (CMV status not recorded). Some clones in this sample may be carry-over from other donors' samples. The sequenced DNA: TGTGCCAGCAGTGCATATTATGAGCAGTTCTTC. This yields the protein CASSAYYEQFF.